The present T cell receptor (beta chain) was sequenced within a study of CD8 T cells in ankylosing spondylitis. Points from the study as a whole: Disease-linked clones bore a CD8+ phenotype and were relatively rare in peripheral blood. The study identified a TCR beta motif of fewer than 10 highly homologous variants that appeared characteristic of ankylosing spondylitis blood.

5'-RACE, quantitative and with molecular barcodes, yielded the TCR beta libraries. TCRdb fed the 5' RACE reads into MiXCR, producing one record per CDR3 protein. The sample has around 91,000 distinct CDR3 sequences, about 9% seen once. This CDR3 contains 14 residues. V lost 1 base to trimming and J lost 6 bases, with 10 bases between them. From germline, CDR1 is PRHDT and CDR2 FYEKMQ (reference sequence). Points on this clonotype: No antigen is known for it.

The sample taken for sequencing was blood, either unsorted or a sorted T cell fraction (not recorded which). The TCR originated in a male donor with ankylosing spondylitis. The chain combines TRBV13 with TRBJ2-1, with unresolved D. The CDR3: CASSLADATNEQFF. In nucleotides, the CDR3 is TGTGCCAGCAGCTTAGCGGACGCCACCAATGAGCAGTTCTTC.